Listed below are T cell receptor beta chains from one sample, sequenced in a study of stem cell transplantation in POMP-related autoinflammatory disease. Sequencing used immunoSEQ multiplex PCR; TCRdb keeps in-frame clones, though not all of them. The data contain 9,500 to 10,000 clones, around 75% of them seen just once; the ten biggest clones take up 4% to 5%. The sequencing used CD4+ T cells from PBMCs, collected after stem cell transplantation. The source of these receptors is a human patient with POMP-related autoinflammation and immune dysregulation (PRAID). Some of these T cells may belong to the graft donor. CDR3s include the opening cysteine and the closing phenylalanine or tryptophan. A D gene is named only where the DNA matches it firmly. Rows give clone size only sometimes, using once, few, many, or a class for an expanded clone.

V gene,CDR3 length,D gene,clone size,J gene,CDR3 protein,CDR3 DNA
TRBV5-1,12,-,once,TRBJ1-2,CASSAQGYGYTF,TGCGCCAGCAGCGCCCAGGGCTATGGCTACACCTTC
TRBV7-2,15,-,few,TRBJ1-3,CASSPLGGSGNTIYF,TGTGCCAGCAGCCCACTTGGGGGGTCTGGAAACACCATATATTTT
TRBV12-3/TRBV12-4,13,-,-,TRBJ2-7,CASSRAGRDEQYF,TGTGCCAGCAGTAGGGCGGGTCGGGACGAGCAGTACTTC
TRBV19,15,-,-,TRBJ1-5,CASSTGGRGNQPQHF,TGTGCCAGTAGTACCGGGGGGAGAGGCAATCAGCCCCAGCATTTT
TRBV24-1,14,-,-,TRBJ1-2,CATSDSQGNYGYTF,TGTGCCACCAGTGATTCCCAGGGGAACTATGGCTACACCTTC
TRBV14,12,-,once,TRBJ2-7,CASSQDVGEQYF,TGTGCCAGCAGCCAAGACGTGGGCGAGCAGTACTTC
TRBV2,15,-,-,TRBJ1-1,CASSGYALMNTEAFF,TGTGCCAGCAGTGGATACGCCCTCATGAACACTGAAGCTTTCTTT
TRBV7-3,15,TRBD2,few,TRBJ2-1,CASSSGLAGGYEQFF,TGTGCCAGCAGCTCCGGACTAGCGGGAGGATACGAGCAGTTCTTC
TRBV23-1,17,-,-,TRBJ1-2,CASSQSSRGPNYYGYTF,TGCGCCAGCAGTCAATCGTCCAGGGGACCGAACTACTATGGCTACACCTTC
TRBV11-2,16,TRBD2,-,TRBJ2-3,CASSSLLAGVADTQYF,TGTGCCAGCAGCTCCTTACTAGCGGGAGTGGCAGATACGCAGTATTTT
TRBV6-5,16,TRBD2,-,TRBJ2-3,CASSFRGGSGTDTQYF,TGTGCCAGCAGTTTCCGGGGGGGGAGCGGCACAGATACGCAGTATTTT
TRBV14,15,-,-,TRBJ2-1,CASSQDSGRYNEQFF,TGTGCCAGCAGCCAAGATAGCGGCAGATACAATGAGCAGTTCTTC
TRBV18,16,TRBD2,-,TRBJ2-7,CASSLGLAGGPYEQYF,TGTGCCAGCTCATTGGGACTAGCGGGAGGGCCCTACGAGCAGTACTTC
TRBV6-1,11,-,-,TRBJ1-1,CASSEASRVFF,TGTGCCAGCAGTGAAGCCTCCCGCGTTTTCTTT
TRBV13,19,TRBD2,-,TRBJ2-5,CASSTRAGTSGVYGETQYF,TGTGCCAGCAGCACCCGAGCCGGGACTAGCGGGGTTTACGGGGAGACCCAGTACTTC
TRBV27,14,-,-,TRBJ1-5,CASSRTGRTQPQHF,TGTGCCAGCAGCAGAACGGGACGAACCCAGCCCCAGCATTTT
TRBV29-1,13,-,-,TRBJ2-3,CSVALSGPDTQYF,TGCAGCGTCGCCCTGTCTGGTCCAGATACGCAGTATTTT
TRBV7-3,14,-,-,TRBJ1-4,CASSLGPGEGKLFF,TGTGCCAGCAGCTTGGGACCGGGAGAGGGAAAACTGTTTTTT